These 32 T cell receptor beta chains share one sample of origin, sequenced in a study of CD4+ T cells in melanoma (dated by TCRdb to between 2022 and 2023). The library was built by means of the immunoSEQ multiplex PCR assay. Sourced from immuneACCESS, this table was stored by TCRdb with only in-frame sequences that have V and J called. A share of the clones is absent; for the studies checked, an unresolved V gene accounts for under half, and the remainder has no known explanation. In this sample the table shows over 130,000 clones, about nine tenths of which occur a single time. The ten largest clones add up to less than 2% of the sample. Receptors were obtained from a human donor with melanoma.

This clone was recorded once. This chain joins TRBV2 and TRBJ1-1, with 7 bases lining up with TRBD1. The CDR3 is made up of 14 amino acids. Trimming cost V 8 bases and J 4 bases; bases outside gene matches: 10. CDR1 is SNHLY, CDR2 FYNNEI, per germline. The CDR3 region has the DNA TGTGCCAGCGCCCCACAGGGGTTGGGCACTGAAGCTTTCTTT. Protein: CASAPQGLGTEAFF.

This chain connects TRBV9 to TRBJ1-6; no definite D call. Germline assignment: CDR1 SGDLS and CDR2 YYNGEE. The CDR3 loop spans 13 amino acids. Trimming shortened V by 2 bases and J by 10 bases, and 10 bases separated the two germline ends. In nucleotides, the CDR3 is TGTGCCAGCAGCGTTTCGGCTGAGTCACCCCTCCACTTT. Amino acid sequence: CASSVSAESPLHF. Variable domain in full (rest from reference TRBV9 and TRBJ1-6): DSGVTQTPKHLITATGQRVTLRCSPRSGDLSVYWYQQSLDQGLQFLIQYYNGEERAKGNILERFSAQQFPDLHSELNLSSLELGDSALYFCASSVSAESPLHFGNGTRLTVT.

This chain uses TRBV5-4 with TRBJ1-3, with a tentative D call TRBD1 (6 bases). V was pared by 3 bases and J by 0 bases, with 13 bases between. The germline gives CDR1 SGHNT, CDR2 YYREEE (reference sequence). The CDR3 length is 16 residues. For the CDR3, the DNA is TGTGCCAGCAGCTCAGGACAGAAACGCTCTGGAAACACCATATATTTT. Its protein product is CASSSGQKRSGNTIYF. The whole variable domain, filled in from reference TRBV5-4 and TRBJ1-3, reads ETGVTQSPTHLIKTRGQQVTLRCSSQSGHNTVSWYQQALGQGPQFIFQYYREEENGRGNFPPRFSGLQFPNYSSELNVNALELDDSALYLCASSSGQKRSGNTIYFGEGSWLTVV.

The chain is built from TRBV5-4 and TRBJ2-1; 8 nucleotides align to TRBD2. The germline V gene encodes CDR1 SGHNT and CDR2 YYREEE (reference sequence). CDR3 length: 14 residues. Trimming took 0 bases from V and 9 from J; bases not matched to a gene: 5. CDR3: CASSLVRGGLEQFF. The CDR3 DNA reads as TGTGCCAGCAGCTTGGTCCGGGGGGGCCTTGAGCAGTTCTTC. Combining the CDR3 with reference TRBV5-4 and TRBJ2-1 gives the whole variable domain ETGVTQSPTHLIKTRGQQVTLRCSSQSGHNTVSWYQQALGQGPQFIFQYYREEENGRGNFPPRFSGLQFPNYSSELNVNALELDDSALYLCASSLVRGGLEQFFGPGTRLTVL.

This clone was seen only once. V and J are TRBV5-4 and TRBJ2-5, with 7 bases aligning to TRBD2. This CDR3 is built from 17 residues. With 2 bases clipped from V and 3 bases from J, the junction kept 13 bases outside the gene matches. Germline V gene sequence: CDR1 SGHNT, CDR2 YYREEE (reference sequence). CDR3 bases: TGTGCCAGCAGCTTAGGACTAGTGTCATCTGGGAAAGAGACCCAGTACTTC. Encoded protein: CASSLGLVSSGKETQYF.

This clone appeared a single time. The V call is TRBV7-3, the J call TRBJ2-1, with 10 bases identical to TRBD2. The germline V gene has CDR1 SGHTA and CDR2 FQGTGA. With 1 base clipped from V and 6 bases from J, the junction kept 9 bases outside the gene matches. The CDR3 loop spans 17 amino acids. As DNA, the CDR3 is TGTGCCAGCAGCTTAAGGGTTTCGGGGACTAGCGTCAATGAGCAGTTCTTC. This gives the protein CASSLRVSGTSVNEQFF.

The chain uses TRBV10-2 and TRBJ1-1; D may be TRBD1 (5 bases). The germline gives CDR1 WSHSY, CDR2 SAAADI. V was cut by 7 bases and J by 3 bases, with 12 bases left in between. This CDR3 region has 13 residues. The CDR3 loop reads CASIGTWDTEAFF. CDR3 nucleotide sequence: TGCGCCAGCATAGGGACTTGGGACACTGAAGCTTTCTTT.

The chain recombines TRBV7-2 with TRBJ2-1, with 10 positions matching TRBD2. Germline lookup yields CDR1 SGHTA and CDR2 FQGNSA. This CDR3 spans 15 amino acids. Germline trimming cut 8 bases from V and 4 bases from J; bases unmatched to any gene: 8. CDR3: CASSRRTSGYNEQFF. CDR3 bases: TGTGCCAGCTCCCGTCGGACTAGCGGTTACAATGAGCAGTTCTTC.

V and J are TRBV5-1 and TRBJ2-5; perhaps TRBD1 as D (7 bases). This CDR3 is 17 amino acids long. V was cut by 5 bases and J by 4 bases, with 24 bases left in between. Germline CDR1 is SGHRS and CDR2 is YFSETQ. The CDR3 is CASRQRGGAGISETQYF. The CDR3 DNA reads TGCGCCAGCAGACAGAGAGGGGGCGCGGGGATTTCAGAGACCCAGTACTTC.

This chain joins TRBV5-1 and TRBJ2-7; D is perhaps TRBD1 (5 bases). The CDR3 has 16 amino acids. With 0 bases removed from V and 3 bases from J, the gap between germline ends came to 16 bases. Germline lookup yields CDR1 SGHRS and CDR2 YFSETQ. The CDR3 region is CASSLGDSQLVYEQYF. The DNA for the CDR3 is TGCGCCAGCAGCTTGGGCGACAGTCAGTTGGTCTACGAGCAGTACTTC.

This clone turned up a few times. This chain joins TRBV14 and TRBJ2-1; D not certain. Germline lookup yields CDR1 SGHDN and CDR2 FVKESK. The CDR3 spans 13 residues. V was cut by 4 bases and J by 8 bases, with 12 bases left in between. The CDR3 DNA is TGTGCCAGCAGCCCTTGGGCCAGCGATGAGCAGTTCTTC. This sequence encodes CASSPWASDEQFF.

The CDR3 sequence is CASGPGGRNTEAFF. CDR3 DNA sequence: TGTGCCAGCGGCCCGGGGGGGAGGAACACTGAAGCTTTCTTT. J is TRBJ1-1 and V is TRBV7-9, with D tentatively TRBD1 (5 bases). The CDR3 runs 14 residues. Germline V gene data show CDR1 as SEHNR and CDR2 as FQNEAQ (reference sequence). The germline V and J ends were trimmed by 8 bases and 1 base, with 14 bases remaining between them.

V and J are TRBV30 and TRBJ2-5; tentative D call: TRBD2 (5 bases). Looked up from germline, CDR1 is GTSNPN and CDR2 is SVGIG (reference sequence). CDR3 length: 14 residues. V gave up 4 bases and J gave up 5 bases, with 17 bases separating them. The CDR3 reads CAWMRNGVYETQYF. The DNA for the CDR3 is TGTGCCTGGATGAGGAACGGGGTTTACGAGACCCAGTACTTC.

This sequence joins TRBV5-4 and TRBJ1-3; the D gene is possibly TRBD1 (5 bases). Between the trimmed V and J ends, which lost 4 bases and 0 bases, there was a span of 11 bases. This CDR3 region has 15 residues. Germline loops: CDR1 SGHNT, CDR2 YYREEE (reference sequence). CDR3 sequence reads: CASSPGGDSGNTIYF. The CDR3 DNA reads TGTGCCAGCAGCCCGGGGGGAGACTCTGGAAACACCATATATTTT.

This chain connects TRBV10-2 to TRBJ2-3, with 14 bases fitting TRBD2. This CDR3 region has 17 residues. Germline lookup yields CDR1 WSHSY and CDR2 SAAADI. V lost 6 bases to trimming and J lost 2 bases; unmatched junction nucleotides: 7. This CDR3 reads CASRRGTSGGTTDTQYF. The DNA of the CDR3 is TGCGCCAGCAGGAGAGGGACTAGCGGGGGAACCACAGATACGCAGTATTTT.

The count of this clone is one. CDR3 in DNA: TGTGCCAGCAGCCCACGACAGGGCTCCCTTGTGAACACTGAAGCTTTCTTT. Translating it yields CASSPRQGSLVNTEAFF. The chain has TRBV7-6 and TRBJ1-1; 7 positions match TRBD1. The CDR3 is 17 amino acids. The germline V gene has CDR1 SGHVS and CDR2 FNYEAQ. V trimming: 5 bases; J trimming: 0 bases; junction bases outside the gene matches: 12.

The CDR3 coding sequence is TGTGCCAGCAGCAACAGCTACGAGCAGTACTTC. This sequence encodes CASSNSYEQYF. The chain joins TRBV6-5 to TRBJ2-7; D gene unclear. There are 11 residues in the CDR3. Trimming pared 6 bases from V and 3 bases from J, leaving 6 bases between. Germline-derived CDR1 and CDR2 are MNHEY and SVGAGI.

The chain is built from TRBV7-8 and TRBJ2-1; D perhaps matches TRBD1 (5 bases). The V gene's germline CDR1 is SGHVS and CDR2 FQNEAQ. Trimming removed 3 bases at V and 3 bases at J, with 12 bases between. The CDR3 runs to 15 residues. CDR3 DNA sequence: TGTGCCAGCAGCTTTCGTCTAGGGGTCTACAATGAGCAGTTCTTC. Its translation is CASSFRLGVYNEQFF.

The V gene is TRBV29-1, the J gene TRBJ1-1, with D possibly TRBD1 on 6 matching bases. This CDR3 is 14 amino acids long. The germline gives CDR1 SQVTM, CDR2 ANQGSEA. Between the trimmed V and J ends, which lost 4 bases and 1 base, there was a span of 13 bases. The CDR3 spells CSVAKTGANTEAFF. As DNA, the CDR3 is TGCAGCGTTGCGAAGACGGGGGCGAACACTGAAGCTTTCTTT.

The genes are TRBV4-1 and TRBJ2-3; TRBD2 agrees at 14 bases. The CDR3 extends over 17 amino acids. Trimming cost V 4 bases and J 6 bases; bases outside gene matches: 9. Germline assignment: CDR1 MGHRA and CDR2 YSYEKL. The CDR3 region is CASSPLTSGGARDTQYF. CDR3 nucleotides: TGCGCCAGCAGCCCCTTGACTAGCGGGGGGGCACGGGATACGCAGTATTTT.

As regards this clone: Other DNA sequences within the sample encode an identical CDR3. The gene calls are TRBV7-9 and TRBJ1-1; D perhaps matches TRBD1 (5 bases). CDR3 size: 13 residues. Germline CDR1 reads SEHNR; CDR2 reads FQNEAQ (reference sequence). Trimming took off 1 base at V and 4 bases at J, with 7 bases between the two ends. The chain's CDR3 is CASSLGGGTEAFF. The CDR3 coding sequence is TGTGCCAGCAGCTTAGGTGGGGGCACTGAAGCTTTCTTT.

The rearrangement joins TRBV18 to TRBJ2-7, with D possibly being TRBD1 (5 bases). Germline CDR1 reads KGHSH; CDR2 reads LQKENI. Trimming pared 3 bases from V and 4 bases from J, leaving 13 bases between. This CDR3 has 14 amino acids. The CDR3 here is CASSPPTVLYEQYF. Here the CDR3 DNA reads TGTGCCAGCTCACCTCCGACAGTACTTTACGAGCAGTACTTC.

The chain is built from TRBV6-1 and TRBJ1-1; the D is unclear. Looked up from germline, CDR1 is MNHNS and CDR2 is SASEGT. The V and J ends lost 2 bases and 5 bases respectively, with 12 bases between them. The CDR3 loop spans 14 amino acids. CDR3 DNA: TGTGCCAGCAGTGAAATCGGGGTGGGGACTGAAGCTTTCTTT. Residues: CASSEIGVGTEAFF.

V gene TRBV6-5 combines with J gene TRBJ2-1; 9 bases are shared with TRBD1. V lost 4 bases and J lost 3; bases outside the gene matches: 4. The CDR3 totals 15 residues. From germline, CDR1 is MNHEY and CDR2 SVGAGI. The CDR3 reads CASSSPGQGYNEQFF. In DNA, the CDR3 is TGTGCCAGCAGTTCCCCGGGACAGGGCTACAATGAGCAGTTCTTC.

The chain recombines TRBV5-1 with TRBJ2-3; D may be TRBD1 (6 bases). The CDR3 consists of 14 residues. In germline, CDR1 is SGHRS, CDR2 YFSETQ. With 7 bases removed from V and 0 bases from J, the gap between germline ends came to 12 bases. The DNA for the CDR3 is TGCGCCAGCCTTCGAGGGGGTAGCACAGATACGCAGTATTTT. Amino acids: CASLRGGSTDTQYF.

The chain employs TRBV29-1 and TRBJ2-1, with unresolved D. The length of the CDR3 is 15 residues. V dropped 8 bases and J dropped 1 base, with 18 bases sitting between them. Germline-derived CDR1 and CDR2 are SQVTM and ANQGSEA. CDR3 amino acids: CSTRASGRSYNEQFF. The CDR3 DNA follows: TGCAGCACCCGAGCTTCCGGTAGATCCTACAATGAGCAGTTCTTC.

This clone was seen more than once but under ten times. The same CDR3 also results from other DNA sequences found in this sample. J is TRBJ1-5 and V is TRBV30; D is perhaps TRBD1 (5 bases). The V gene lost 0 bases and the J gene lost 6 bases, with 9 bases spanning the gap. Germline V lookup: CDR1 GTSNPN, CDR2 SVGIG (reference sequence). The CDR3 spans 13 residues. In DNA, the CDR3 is TGTGCCTGGAGTGTGGCAGGGAGTCAGCCCCAGCATTTT. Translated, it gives CAWSVAGSQPQHF.

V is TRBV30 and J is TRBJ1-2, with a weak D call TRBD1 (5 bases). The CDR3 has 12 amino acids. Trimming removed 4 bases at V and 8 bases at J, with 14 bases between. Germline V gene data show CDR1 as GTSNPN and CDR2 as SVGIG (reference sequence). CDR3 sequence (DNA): TGTGCCTGGAATTACGGGGCACACGGCTACACCTTC. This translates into CAWNYGAHGYTF.

The CDR3 region has the DNA TGTGCCAGCAGCTTAGACAGGGTGGGAAAAGAGACCCAGTACTTC. This sequence encodes CASSLDRVGKETQYF. The chain recombines TRBV7-3 with TRBJ2-5; 7 nucleotides align to TRBD1. The CDR3 loop spans 15 amino acids. Germline CDR1 and CDR2: SGHTA and FQGTGA. Trimming took 2 bases from V and 3 from J; bases not matched to a gene: 6.

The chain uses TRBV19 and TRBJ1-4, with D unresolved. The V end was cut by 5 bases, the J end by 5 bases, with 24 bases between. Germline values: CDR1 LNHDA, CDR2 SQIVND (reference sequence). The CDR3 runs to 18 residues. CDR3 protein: CASSARVLLDGENEKLFF. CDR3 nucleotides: TGTGCCAGTAGTGCTCGGGTATTGCTGGACGGGGAAAATGAAAAACTGTTTTTT.

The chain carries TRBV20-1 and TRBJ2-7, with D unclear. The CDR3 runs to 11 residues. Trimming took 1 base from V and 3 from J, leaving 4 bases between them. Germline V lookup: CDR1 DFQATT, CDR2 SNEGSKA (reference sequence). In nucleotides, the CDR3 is TGCAGTGCTAGAGGGGGCTACGAGCAGTACTTC. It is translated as CSARGGYEQYF.

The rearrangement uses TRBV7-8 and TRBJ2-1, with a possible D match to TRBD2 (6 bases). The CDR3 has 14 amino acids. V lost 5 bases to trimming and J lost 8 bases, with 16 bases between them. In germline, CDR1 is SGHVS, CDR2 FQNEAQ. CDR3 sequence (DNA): TGTGCCAGCAGCCACCGGGGAGGCGGGGATGAGCAGTTCTTC. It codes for CASSHRGGGDEQFF.